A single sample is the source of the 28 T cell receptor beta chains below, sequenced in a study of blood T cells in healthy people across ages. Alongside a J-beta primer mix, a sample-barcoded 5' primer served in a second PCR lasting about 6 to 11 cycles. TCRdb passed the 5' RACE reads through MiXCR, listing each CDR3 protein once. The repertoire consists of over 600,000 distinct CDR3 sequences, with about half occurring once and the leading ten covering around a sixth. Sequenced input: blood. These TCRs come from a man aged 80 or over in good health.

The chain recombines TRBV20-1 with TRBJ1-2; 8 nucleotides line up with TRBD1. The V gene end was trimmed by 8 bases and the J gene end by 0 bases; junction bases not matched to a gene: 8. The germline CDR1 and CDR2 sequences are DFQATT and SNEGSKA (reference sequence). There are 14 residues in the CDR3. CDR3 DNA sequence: TGCAGTACAGGGACAGGAAGGACTAACTATGGCTACACCTTC. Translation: CSTGTGRTNYGYTF.

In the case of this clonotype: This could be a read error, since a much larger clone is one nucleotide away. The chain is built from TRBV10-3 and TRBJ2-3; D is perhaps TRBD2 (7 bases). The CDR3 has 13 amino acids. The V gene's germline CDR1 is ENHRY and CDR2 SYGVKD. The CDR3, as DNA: TGTGCCATCAGGGCGGGAGAGACAGGTACGCAGTATTTT. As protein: CAIRAGETGTQYF.

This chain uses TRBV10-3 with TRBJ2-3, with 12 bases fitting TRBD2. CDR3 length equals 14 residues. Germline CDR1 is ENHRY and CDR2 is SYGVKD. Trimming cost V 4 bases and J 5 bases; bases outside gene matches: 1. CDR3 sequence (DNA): TGTGCCATCAGTGGGACTAGCGGGGTAGATACGCAGTATTTT. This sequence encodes CAISGTSGVDTQYF.

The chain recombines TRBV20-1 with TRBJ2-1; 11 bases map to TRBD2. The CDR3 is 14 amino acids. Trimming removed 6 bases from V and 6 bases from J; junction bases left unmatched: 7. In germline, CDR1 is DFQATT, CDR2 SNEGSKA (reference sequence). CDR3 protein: CSALGLAVCNEQFF. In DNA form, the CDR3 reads TGCAGTGCCCTGGGACTAGCGGTGTGCAATGAGCAGTTCTTC.

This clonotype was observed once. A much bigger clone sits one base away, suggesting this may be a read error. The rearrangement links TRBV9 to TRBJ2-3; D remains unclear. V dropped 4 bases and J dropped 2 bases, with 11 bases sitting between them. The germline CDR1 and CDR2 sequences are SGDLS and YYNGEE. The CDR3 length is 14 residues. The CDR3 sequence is CASSIMGTTDTQYF. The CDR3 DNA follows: TGTGCCAGCAGCATAATGGGCACCACAGATACGCAGTATTTT.

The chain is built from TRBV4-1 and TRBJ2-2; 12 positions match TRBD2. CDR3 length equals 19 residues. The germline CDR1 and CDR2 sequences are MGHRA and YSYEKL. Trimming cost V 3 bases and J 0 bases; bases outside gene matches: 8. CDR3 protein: CASSHFGTSGFANTGELFF. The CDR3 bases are TGCGCCAGCAGCCACTTCGGGACTAGCGGGTTCGCGAACACCGGGGAGCTGTTTTTT.

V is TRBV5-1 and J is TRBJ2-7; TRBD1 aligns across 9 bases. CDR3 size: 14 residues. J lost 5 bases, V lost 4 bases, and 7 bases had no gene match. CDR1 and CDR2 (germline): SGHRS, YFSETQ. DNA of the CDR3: TGCGCCAGCAGCCTAGGACAGGGGTTCGACGAGCAGTACTTC. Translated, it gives CASSLGQGFDEQYF.

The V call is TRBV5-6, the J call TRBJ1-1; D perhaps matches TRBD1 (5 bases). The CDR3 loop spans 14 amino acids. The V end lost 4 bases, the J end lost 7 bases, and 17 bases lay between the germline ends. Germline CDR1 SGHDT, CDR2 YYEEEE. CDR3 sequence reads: CASSPDATGGEAFF. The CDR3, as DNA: TGTGCCAGCAGCCCGGACGCTACCGGGGGTGAAGCTTTCTTT.

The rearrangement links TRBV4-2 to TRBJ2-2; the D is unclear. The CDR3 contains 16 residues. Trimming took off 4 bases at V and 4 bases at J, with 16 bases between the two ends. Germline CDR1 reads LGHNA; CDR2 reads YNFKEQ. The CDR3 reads CASSPTPTEPTGELFF. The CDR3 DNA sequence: TGTGCCAGCAGCCCAACCCCGACGGAGCCCACCGGGGAGCTGTTTTTT.

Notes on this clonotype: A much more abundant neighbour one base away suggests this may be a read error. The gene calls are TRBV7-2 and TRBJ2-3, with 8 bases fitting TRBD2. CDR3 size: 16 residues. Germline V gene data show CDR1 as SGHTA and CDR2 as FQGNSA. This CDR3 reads CASSLYVAGSTDAQYF. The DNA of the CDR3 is TGTGCCAGCAGCTTATACGTAGCGGGAAGCACAGATGCGCAGTATTTT.

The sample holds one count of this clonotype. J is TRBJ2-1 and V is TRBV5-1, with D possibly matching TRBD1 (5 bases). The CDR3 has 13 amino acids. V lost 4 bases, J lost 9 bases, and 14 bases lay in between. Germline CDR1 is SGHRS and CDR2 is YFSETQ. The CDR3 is CASSHPDSSEQFF. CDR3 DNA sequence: TGCGCCAGCAGCCACCCCGACAGTTCTGAGCAGTTCTTC.

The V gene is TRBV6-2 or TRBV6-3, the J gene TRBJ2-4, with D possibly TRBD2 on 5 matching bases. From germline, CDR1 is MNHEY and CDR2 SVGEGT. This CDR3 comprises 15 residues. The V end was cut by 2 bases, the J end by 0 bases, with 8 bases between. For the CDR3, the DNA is TGTGCCAGCAGTTACGAGGGTAGAGCCAAAAACATTCAGTACTTC. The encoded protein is CASSYEGRAKNIQYF.

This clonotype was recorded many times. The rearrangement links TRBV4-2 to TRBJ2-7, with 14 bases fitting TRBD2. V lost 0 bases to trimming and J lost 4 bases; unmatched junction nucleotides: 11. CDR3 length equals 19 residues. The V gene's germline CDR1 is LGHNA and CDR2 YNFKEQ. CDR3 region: CASSQETSGRADVSYEQYF. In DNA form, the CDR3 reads TGTGCCAGCAGCCAAGAGACTAGCGGGAGGGCGGATGTTTCTTACGAGCAGTACTTC.

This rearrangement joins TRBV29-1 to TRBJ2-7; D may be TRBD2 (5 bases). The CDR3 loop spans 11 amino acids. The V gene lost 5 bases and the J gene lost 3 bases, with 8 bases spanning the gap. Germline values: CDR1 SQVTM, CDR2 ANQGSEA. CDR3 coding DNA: TGCAGCGTTACCCGGGACTACGAGCAGTACTTC. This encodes CSVTRDYEQYF.

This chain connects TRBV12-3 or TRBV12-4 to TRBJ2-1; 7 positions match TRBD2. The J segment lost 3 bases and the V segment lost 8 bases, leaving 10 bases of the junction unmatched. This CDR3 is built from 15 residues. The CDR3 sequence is CASACPTSVYNEQFF. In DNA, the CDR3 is TGTGCCAGCGCCTGCCCTACTAGCGTCTACAATGAGCAGTTCTTC.

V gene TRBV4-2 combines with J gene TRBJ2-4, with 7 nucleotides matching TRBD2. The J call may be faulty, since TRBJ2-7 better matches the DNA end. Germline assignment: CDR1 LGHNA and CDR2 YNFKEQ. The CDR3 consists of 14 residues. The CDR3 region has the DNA TGTGCCAGCAGCCACCCGGGCGGGAGCTACGAGCAGTACTTC. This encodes CASSHPGGSYEQYF.

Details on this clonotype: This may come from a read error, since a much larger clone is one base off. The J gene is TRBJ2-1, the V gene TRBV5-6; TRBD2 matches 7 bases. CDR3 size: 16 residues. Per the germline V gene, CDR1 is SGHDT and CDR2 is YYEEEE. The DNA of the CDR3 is TGTGCCAGCGGCTTTTCCTATGGGACTAACTACAATGAGCAGTTCTTC. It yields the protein CASGFSYGTNYNEQFF.

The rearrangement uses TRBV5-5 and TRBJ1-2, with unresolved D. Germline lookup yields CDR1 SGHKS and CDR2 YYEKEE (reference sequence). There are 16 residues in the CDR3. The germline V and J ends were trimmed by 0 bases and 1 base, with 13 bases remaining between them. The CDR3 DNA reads TGTGCCAGCAGCTTGGACGCGCCAGGACTTAACTATGGCTACACCTTC. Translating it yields CASSLDAPGLNYGYTF.

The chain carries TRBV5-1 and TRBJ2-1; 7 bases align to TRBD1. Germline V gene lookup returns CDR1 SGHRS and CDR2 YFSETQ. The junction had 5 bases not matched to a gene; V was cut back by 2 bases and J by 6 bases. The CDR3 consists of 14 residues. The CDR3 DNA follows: TGCGCCAGCAGCTTTGAACAGGGGCGCAATGAGCAGTTCTTC. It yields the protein CASSFEQGRNEQFF.

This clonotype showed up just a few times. Here the CDR3 reads CASSKGRGGQNPRQQYF. The CDR3 DNA follows: TGTGCCAGCAGCAAAGGGAGAGGGGGACAAAACCCTAGGCAGCAGTACTTC. The rearrangement links TRBV21-1 to TRBJ2-7; the table names TRBD1, a call not compared with the DNA. TRBV21-1 represents a pseudogene. The CDR3 has 17 amino acids.

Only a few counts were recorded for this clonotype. As DNA, the CDR3 is TGCAGTGCTAGGGTACTAGCGGGAGTGCAAGAGCAGTACTTC. It translates to CSARVLAGVQEQYF. The chain joins TRBV20-1 to TRBJ2-7, with TRBD2 matching 11 bases. The CDR3 sequence is 14 residues long. Germline assignment: CDR1 DFQATT and CDR2 SNEGSKA (reference sequence). With 3 bases clipped from V and 7 bases from J, the junction kept 8 bases outside the gene matches.

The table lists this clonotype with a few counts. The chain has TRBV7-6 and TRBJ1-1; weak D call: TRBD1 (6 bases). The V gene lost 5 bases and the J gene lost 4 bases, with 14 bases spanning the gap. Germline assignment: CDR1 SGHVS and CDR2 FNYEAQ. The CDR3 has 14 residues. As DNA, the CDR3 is TGTGCCAGCAGCCCAGGGAAAGGGGGCACTGAAGCTTTCTTT. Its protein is CASSPGKGGTEAFF.

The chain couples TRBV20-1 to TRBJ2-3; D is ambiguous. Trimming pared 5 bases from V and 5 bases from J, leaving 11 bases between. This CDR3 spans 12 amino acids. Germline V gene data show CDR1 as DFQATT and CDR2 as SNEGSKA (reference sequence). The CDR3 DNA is TGCAGTGCTGGGGATCGGGTAGATACGCAGTATTTT. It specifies CSAGDRVDTQYF.

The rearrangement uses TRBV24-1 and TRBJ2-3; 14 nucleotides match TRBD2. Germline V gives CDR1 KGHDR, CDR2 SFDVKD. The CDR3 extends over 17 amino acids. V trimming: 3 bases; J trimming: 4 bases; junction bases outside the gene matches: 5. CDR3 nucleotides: TGTGCCACCAGTGATACCGGACTAGCGGGAGGACCAGATACGCAGTATTTT. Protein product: CATSDTGLAGGPDTQYF.

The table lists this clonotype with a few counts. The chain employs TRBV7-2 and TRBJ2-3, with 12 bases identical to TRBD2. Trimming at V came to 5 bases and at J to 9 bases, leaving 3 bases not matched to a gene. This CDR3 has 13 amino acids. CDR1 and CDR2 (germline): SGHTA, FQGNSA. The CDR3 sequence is CASSNGLAGTQYF. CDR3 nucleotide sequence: TGTGCCAGCAGCAATGGACTAGCGGGGACGCAGTATTTT. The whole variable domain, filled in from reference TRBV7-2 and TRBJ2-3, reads GAGVSQSPSNKVTEKGKDVELRCDPISGHTALYWYRQSLGQGLEFLIYFQGNSAPDKSGLPSDRFSAERTGGSVSTLTIQRTQQEDSAVYLCASSNGLAGTQYFGPGTRLTVL.

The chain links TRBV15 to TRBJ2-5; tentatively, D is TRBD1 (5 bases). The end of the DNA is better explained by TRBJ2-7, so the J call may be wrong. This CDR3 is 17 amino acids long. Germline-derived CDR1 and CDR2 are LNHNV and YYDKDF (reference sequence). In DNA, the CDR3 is TGTGCCACCAGCAGAGATAGGGGTGGAACAGTACCCTACGAGCAGTACTTC. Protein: CATSRDRGGTVPYEQYF.

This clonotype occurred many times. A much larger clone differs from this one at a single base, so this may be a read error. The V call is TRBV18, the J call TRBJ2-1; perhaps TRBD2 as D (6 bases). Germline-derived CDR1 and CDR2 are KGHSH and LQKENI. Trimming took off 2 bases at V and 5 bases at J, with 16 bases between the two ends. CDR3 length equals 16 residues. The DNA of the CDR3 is TGTGCCAGCTCACCATCGGGGGTCCATGGAAACAATGAGCAGTTCTTC. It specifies CASSPSGVHGNNEQFF.

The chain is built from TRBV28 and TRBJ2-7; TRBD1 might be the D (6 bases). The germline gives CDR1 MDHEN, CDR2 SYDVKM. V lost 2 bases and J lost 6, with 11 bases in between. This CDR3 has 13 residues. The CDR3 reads CASSLRGSPEQYF. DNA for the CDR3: TGTGCCAGCAGTTTAAGGGGGAGCCCCGAGCAGTACTTC.